These T cell receptor beta chains were read from a single sample in a study of blood T cell repertoires in COVID-19. Produced via immunoSEQ multiplex PCR; TCRdb's table is partial and in-frame only. The profile shows roughly 430,000 clones, about 88% of them singletons. Sequencing input: PBMCs or T cells enriched from blood (not recorded which). The origin of the receptors is a woman under 30 who had been exposed to COVID-19. Each CDR3 is given with its conserved first and last residue.

V	J	CDR3
TRBV11-2	TRBJ2-7	CASSRNSGTGSYEQYF
TRBV11-2	TRBJ1-2	CASSSPRQGLIFNYGYTF
TRBV28	TRBJ2-7	CASSHRGPYEQYF
TRBV11-2	TRBJ1-1	CASSPRQRNTEAFF
TRBV3-1/TRBV3-2	TRBJ1-5	CASSLGTGHQPQHF
TRBV4-2	TRBJ2-5	CASSQRTSGGAGETQYF
TRBV9	TRBJ2-7	CASSLDPGGSYEQYF
TRBV2	TRBJ1-2	CASSDFRGANYGYTF
TRBV25-1	TRBJ2-5	CASSALAGDQETQYF
TRBV5-6	TRBJ2-7	CASSFVTTYEQYF
TRBV6-5	TRBJ1-2	CTSKRDYGYTF
TRBV28	TRBJ1-3	CAVRPFGGNTIYF
TRBV7-2	TRBJ2-2	CASSLGTSGNTGELFF
TRBV30	TRBJ2-5	CAWSVSRSQETQYF
TRBV15	TRBJ1-5	CATSRGQVNQPQHF
TRBV6-5	TRBJ1-6	CASSYTRTPDSPLHF
TRBV28	TRBJ2-7	CASSPQDRGGEQYF
TRBV13	TRBJ2-7	CASSRVPLSRGGMSYEQYF
TRBV12-3/TRBV12-4	TRBJ1-2	CASSFLTEYGYTF
TRBV6-5	TRBJ2-7	CASSYASTGTDEQYF
TRBV5-4	TRBJ1-3	CASSLGGGSGNTIYF
TRBV2	TRBJ2-5	CASRNSGTLETQYF
TRBV18	TRBJ1-2	CASSPTGQTINGYTF
TRBV18	TRBJ2-5	CASSARAGDEETQYF
TRBV25-1	TRBJ2-7	CASSDYTAKYYEQYF
TRBV5-1	TRBJ2-1	CASSFRTDNEQFF
TRBV3-1/TRBV3-2	TRBJ2-7	CASTLKGTGSYEQYF
TRBV28	TRBJ1-2	CASSITGGYYGYTF
TRBV18	TRBJ1-2	CASSPLDRSGGYTF
TRBV6-5	TRBJ2-2	CASSYGGNTGELFF
TRBV5-6	TRBJ1-5	CASSSPNQPQHF
TRBV5-1	TRBJ2-3	CASSLGSVGGTTDTQYF
TRBV28	TRBJ2-7	CASSLGTWGISYEQYF
TRBV7-3	TRBJ2-5	CASSLRRGETQYF
TRBV3-1/TRBV3-2	TRBJ2-3	CASSQDRGPTHTQYF
TRBV6-2/TRBV6-3	TRBJ2-1	CASSIASGAYNEQFF
TRBV18	TRBJ1-6	CASSQDREGSPLHF
TRBV10-1	TRBJ2-7	CASSESGAPSPYEQYF
TRBV5-4	TRBJ1-4	CASSGAGSTNEKLFF
TRBV15	TRBJ1-2	CATSRRQGASQGYTF
TRBV19	TRBJ2-5	CASSPGLAGRETQYF
TRBV7-9	TRBJ2-5	CASSLTGGLRETQYF
TRBV19	TRBJ1-6	CASSPQTGSFFSPLHF
TRBV6-5	TRBJ1-3	CASSYQALSGNTIYF
TRBV15	TRBJ2-1	CATSRDLTGGLDEQFF
TRBV2	TRBJ2-1	CASSEELYNEQFF
TRBV7-9	TRBJ2-1	CASSFRDSSYNEQFF
TRBV19	TRBJ1-5	CASREQGARQPQHF
TRBV7-9	TRBJ2-2	CASSQGATGELFF
TRBV14	TRBJ1-2	CASSQGTFYGYTF
TRBV2	TRBJ2-7	CASSVDREYYEQYF
TRBV3-1/TRBV3-2	TRBJ1-4	CASSQVWQINEKLFF
TRBV4-3	TRBJ1-1	CASSHSPGQVNTEAFF
TRBV25-1	TRBJ2-5	CASSEPSGGAETQYF